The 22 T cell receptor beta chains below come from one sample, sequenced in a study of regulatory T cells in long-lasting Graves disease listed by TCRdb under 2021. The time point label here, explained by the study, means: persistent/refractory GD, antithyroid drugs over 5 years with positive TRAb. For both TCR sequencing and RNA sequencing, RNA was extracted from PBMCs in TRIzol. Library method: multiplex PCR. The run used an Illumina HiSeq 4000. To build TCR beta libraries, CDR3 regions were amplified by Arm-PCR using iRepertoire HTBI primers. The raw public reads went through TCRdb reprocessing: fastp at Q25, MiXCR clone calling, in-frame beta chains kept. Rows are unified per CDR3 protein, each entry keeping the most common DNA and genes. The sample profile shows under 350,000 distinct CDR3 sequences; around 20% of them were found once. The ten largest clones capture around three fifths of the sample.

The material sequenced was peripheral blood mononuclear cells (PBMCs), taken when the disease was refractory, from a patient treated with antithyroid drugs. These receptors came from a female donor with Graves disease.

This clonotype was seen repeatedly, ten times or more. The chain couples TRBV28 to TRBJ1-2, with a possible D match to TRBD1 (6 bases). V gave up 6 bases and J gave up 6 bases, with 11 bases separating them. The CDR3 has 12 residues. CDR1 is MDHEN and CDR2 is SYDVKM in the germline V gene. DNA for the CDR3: TGTGCCAGCAGCATACAGGGAAATGGCTACACCTTC. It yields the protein CASSIQGNGYTF.

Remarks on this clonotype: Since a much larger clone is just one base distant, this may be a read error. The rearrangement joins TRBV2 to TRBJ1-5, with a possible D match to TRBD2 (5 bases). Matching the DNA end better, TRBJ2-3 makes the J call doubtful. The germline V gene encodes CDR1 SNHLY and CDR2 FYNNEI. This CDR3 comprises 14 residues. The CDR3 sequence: CATRPGYSNQPQYF. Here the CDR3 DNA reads TGTGCCACCCGGCCGGGGTATAGCAATCAGCCCCAGTATTTT.

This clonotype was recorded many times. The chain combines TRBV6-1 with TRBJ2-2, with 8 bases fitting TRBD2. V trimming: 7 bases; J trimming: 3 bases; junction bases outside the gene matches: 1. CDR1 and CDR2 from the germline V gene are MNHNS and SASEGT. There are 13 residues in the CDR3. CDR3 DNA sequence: TGTGCCAGCACGACTAGCGACACCGGGGAGCTGTTTTTT. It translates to CASTTSDTGELFF.

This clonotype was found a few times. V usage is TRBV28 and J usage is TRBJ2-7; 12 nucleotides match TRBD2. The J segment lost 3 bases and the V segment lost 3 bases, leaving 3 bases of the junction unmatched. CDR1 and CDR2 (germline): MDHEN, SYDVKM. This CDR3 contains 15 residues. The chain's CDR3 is CASSFPSGRVYEQYF. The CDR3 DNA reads TGTGCCAGCAGTTTTCCTAGCGGGAGGGTCTACGAGCAGTACTTC.

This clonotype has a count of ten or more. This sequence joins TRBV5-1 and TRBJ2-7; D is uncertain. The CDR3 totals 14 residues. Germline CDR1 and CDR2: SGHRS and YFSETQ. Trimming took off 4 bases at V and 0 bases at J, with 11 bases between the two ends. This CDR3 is CASSPWQHSYEQYF. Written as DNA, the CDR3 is TGCGCCAGCAGCCCATGGCAACACTCCTACGAGCAGTACTTC. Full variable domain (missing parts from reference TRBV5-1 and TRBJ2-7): KAGVTQTPRYLIKTRGQQVTLSCSPISGHRSVSWYQQTPGQGLQFLFEYFSETQRNKGNFPGRFSGRQFSNSRSEMNVSTLELGDSALYLCASSPWQHSYEQYFGPGTRLTVT.

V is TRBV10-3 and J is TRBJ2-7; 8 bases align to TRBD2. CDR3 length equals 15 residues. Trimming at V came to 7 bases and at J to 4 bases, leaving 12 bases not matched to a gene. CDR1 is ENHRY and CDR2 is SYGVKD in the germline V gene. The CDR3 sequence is CAIKVGAGASYEQYF. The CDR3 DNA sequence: TGTGCCATCAAGGTTGGAGCGGGAGCTAGTTACGAGCAGTACTTC.

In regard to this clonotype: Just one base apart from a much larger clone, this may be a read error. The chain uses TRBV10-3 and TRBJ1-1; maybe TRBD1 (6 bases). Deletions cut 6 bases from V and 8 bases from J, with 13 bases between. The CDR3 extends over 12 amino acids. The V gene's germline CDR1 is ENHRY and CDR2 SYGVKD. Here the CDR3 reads CAISRDGGEAFF. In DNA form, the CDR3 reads TGTGCCATCAGCCGGGACGGGGGCGAAGCTTTCTTT.

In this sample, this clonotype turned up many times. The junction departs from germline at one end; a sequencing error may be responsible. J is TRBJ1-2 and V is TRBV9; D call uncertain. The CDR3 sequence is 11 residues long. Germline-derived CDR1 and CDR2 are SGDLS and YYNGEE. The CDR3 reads CASSSRRGYTF. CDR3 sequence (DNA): TGCGCCAGCAGCTCTAGACGGGGCTACACCTTC.

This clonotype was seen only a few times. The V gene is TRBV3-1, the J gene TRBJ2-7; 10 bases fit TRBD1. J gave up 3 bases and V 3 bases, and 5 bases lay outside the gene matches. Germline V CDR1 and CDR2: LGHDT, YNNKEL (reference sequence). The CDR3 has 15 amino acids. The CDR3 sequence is CASSQPGQGYYEQYF. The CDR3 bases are TGTGCCAGCAGCCAGCCGGGACAGGGGTACTACGAGCAGTACTTC.

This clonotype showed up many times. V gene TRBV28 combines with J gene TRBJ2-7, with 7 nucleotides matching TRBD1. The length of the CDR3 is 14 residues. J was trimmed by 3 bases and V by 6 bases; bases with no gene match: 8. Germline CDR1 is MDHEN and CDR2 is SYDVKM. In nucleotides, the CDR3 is TGTGCCAGCAGGACCGGGACAGTTATCTACGAGCAGTACTTC. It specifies CASRTGTVIYEQYF.

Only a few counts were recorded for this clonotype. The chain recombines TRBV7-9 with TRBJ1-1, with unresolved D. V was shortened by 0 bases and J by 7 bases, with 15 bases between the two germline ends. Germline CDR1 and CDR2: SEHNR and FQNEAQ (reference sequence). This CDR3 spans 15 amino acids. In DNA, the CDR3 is TGTGCCAGCAGCTTAGCGCTTGGAGGCAGTAATGAAGCTTTCTTT. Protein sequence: CASSLALGGSNEAFF.

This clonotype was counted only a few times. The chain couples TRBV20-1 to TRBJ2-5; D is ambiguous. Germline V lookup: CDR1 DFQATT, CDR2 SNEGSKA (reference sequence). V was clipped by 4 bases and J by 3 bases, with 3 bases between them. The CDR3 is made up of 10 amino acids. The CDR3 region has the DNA TGCAGTGCTAACGAAGAGACCCAGTACTTC. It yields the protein CSANEETQYF.

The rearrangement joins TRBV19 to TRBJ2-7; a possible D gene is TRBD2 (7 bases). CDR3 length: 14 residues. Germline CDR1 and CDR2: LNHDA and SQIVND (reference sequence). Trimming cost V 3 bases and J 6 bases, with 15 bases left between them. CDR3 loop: CASSMRGRLLEQYF. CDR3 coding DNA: TGTGCCAGTAGTATGCGGGGGCGCCTCCTCGAGCAGTACTTC.

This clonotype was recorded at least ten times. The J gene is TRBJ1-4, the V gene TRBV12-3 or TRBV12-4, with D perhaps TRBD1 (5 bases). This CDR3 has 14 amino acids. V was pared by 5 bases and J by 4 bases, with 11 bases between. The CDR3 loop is CASSPGPNNEKLFF. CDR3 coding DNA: TGTGCCAGCAGTCCGGGACCGAATAATGAAAAACTGTTTTTT.

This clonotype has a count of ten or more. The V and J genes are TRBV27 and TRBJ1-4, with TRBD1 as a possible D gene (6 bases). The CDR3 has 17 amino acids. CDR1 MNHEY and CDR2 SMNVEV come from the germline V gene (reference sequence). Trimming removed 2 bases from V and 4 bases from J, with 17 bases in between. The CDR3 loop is CASSLGGTSSVNEKLFF. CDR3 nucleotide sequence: TGTGCCAGCAGTTTAGGTGGGACATCCAGTGTTAATGAAAAACTGTTTTTT.

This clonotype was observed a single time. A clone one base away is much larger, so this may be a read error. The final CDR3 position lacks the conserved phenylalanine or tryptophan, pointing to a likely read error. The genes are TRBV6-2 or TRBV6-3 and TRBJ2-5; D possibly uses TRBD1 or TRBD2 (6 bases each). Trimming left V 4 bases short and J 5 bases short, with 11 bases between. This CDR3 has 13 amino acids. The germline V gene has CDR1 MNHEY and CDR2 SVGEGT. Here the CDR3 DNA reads TGTGCCAGCAGTTCCAAGGGGGGCGAGACCCAGTACCTC. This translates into CASSSKGGETQYL.

CDR3 protein: CASSLDDYEQYF. The CDR3 nucleotides are TGTGCCAGCAGCTTAGACGACTACGAGCAGTACTTC. The chain joins TRBV13 to TRBJ2-7; D remains unclear. The CDR3 length is 12 residues. Germline CDR1 reads PRHDT; CDR2 reads FYEKMQ (reference sequence). V was trimmed by 1 base and J by 3 bases, leaving 4 bases between them.

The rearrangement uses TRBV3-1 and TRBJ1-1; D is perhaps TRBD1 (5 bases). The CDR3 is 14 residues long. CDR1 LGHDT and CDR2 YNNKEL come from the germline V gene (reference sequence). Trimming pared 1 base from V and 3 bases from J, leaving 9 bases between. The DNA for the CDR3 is TGTGCCAGCAGCCAAGTTGGCAGGGACACTGAAGCTTTCTTT. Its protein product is CASSQVGRDTEAFF.

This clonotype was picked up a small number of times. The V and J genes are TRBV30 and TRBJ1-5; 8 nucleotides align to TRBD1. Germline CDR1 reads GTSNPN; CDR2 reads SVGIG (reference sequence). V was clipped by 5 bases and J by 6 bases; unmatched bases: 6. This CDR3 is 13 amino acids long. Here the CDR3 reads CAWDTGGGQPQHF. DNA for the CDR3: TGTGCCTGGGATACAGGGGGTGGTCAGCCCCAGCATTTT.

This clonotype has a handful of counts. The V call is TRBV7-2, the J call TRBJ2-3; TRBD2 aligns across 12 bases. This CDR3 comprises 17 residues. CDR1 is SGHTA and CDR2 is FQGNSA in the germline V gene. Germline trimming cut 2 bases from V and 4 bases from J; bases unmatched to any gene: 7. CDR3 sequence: CASSLRLAGGGADTQYF. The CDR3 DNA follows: TGTGCCAGCAGCTTAAGGCTAGCGGGGGGGGGGGCAGATACGCAGTATTTT.

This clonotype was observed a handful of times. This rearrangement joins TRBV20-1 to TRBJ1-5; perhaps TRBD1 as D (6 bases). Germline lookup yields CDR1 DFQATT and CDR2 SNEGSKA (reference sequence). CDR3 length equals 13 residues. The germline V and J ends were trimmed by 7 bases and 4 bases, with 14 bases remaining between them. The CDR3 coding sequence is TGCAGTGTTAGGACAGACTATAATCAGCCCCAGCATTTT. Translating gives CSVRTDYNQPQHF.

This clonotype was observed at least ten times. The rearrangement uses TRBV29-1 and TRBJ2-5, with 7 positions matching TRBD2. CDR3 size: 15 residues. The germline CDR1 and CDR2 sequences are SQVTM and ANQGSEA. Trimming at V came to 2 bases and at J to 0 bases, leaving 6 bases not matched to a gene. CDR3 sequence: CSVELADQYQETQYF. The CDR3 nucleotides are TGCAGCGTTGAACTAGCGGACCAGTACCAAGAGACCCAGTACTTC.